The entry below describes one T cell receptor (beta chain). Antigen specificity is unknown. Unique molecular identifiers were present in the TCR beta cDNA libraries. The T cell input of about 1 to 10 million gave hundreds of thousands of cDNA molecules. TCRdb re-called the PCR reads through MiXCR, storing one row per CDR3 protein. The data hold approximately 630,000 distinct CDR3 sequences, with 55% to 70% observed a single time. The data were taken from a study of post-analysis software for immune sequencing data. Findings and limits, study-wide: The authors found that F measure strongly co-clustered same-batch samples.

The receptor's source is a girl under 10 years old with multiple sclerosis. The specimen sequenced was blood.

The CDR3 region has the DNA TGCGCCAGCAGCCAGACACATTCAATAGGACAGGGGGTAGGGGCCAACGTCCTGACTTTC. This gives the protein CASSQTHSIGQGVGANVLTF. This chain joins TRBV4-3 and TRBJ2-6, with 10 bases fitting TRBD1. CDR1 and CDR2 (germline): LGHNA, YSLEER. The CDR3 consists of 20 residues. The V and J ends lost 3 bases and 4 bases, in that order; junction bases with no gene match: 15.